This T cell receptor (beta chain) was found in a study of cytomegalovirus exposure and HLA in healthy donors. Whole-study findings and limits: A few CMV-associated chains proved CMV antigen-specific in vitro. In an earlier analysis, in some 500 donors, most V segments appeared productive either ~87% or ~30% of the time. Exclusion as indistinguishable affected some V segments, including TRBV6-2 and TRBV6-3. Based on reports, TCR beta sequences accurately predicted HLA-A and HLA-B alleles for most subjects.

Primers: 60 Vbeta forward and 13 Jbeta reverse. This table comes from immunoSEQ multiplex PCR, and its TCRdb copy is limited to in-frame clones, with some not included. Here the sample spans about 150,000 clones, around 81% being singletons. Remarks on this clone: The antigen remains unidentified.

Germline lookup yields CDR1 MNHEY and CDR2 SVGAGI. V lost 6 bases, J lost 3 bases, and 12 bases lay in between. The CDR3 has 14 amino acids. The receptor comes from a woman between 40 and 55 years old in good health and CMV-seropositive. V and J are TRBV6-5 and TRBJ2-1; D may be TRBD2 (6 bases). Material: PBMCs. The CDR3: CASRSMGGYNEQFF. The CDR3 bases are TGTGCCAGCAGGTCCATGGGGGGCTACAATGAGCAGTTCTTC.